Shown below are 20 T cell receptor beta chains from a single sample sequenced in a study of blood T cell repertoires in COVID-19. Clones were read by immunoSEQ multiplex PCR, and TCRdb kept only the in-frame ones, dropping some. The sample lists a few hundred thousand clones, about 82% occurring once. Sequences were obtained from peripheral blood. These receptors were taken from a woman in her forties or fifties with acute or convalescent COVID-19.

This clone was picked up one time. V and J are TRBV28 and TRBJ1-3; D gene uncertain. The CDR3 contains 16 residues. With 1 base removed from V and 0 bases from J, the gap between germline ends came to 10 bases. Per the germline V gene, CDR1 is MDHEN and CDR2 is SYDVKM. The chain's CDR3 is CASSLSLRSSGNTIYF. CDR3 in DNA: TGTGCCAGCAGTTTATCGCTTCGCAGCTCTGGAAACACCATATATTTT.

The chain employs TRBV2 and TRBJ2-5; D is ambiguous. The CDR3 covers 15 residues. Trimming removed 4 bases at V and 2 bases at J, with 14 bases between. Germline-derived CDR1 and CDR2 are SNHLY and FYNNEI. The CDR3 sequence: CASSATTRTQETQYF. CDR3 bases: TGTGCCAGCAGTGCAACAACACGAACACAAGAGACCCAGTACTTC.

This rearrangement joins TRBV19 to TRBJ1-5, with 9 bases that match TRBD1. The CDR3 spans 14 residues. Unmatched junction bases numbered 6, after V lost 6 bases and J lost 6 bases. Germline values: CDR1 LNHDA, CDR2 SQIVND (reference sequence). In DNA, the CDR3 is TGTGCCAGTAGACCGGGACAGGGCGGTCAGCCCCAGCATTTT. Translated: CASRPGQGGQPQHF.

V usage is TRBV6-6 and J usage is TRBJ1-5, with D tentatively TRBD1 (5 bases). V was trimmed by 5 bases and J by 7 bases, leaving 12 bases between them. Germline CDR1 reads MNHNY; CDR2 reads SVGAGI (reference sequence). This CDR3 contains 13 residues. The CDR3 sequence is CASSAGLEQPQHF. For the CDR3, the DNA is TGTGCCAGCAGTGCAGGGCTAGAGCAGCCCCAGCATTTT.

V and J are TRBV10-3 and TRBJ2-3, with TRBD1 identical over 8 bases. Germline loops: CDR1 ENHRY, CDR2 SYGVKD. The CDR3 totals 17 residues. The ends lost 8 bases at V and 4 bases at J; junction bases unmatched: 17. CDR3 loop: CAIAGRSTDRGADTQYF. Here the CDR3 DNA reads TGTGCCATCGCGGGTCGTTCTACCGACAGGGGCGCAGATACGCAGTATTTT.

The chain recombines TRBV6-5 with TRBJ1-5; D unclear. Germline CDR1 MNHEY, CDR2 SVGAGI. The CDR3 contains 13 residues. Trimming took 2 bases from V and 7 from J, leaving 9 bases between them. The CDR3 sequence: CASSYVSGQPQHF. CDR3 coding DNA: TGTGCCAGCAGTTACGTTTCGGGACAGCCCCAGCATTTT.

This clone was detected only a few times. The chain combines TRBV28 with TRBJ1-5, with D unresolved. The length of the CDR3 is 13 residues. V shed 4 bases and J shed 5 bases, with 9 bases lying between them. In germline, CDR1 is MDHEN, CDR2 SYDVKM. Written as DNA, the CDR3 is TGTGCCAGCAGTTCCACAGAGTATCAGCCCCAGCATTTT. It codes for CASSSTEYQPQHF.

This rearrangement joins TRBV7-9 to TRBJ2-6, with 7 bases matching TRBD1. CDR1 SEHNR and CDR2 FQNEAQ come from the germline V gene (reference sequence). V trimming: 4 bases; J trimming: 0 bases; junction bases outside the gene matches: 3. The length of the CDR3 is 16 residues. This chain's CDR3 is CASSYTGDSGANVLTF. The DNA for the CDR3 is TGTGCCAGCAGCTACACAGGGGACTCTGGGGCCAACGTCCTGACTTTC.

This clone has only one observation. The CDR3 loop is CASSLGSGAQLFF. As DNA, the CDR3 is TGTGCCAGCAGCTTAGGGAGCGGGGCCCAACTGTTTTTT. This chain links TRBV7-9 with TRBJ1-4, with D perhaps TRBD1 (5 bases). Germline loops: CDR1 SEHNR, CDR2 FQNEAQ (reference sequence). V was shortened by 1 base and J by 12 bases, with 12 bases between the two germline ends. The CDR3 sequence is 13 residues long.

V and J are TRBV6-5 and TRBJ1-1; TRBD1 matches at 7 bases. The V gene's germline CDR1 is MNHEY and CDR2 SVGAGI. The CDR3 is made up of 14 amino acids. V trimming: 8 bases; J trimming: 1 base; junction bases outside the gene matches: 7. The CDR3 DNA follows: TGTGCCAGCGGGCAAAACAGGGGGAACACTGAAGCTTTCTTT. Translating gives CASGQNRGNTEAFF.

The chain uses TRBV19 and TRBJ1-5, with D hard to call. Germline CDR1 LNHDA, CDR2 SQIVND (reference sequence). The CDR3 extends over 14 amino acids. Trimming removed 7 bases from V and 5 bases from J, with 15 bases in between. The CDR3 here is CASMVLAEDQPQHF. The CDR3 region has the DNA TGTGCCAGTATGGTTTTGGCGGAAGATCAGCCCCAGCATTTT.

This chain links TRBV5-4 with TRBJ2-1; tentatively, D is TRBD2 (6 bases). The CDR3 is 16 residues long. V was clipped by 1 base and J by 8 bases, with 19 bases between them. Looked up from germline, CDR1 is SGHNT and CDR2 is YYREEE (reference sequence). The CDR3 coding sequence is TGTGCCAGCAGCTTGAGGAGGGAGACCTCGGGGCATGAGCAGTTCTTC. Its protein is CASSLRRETSGHEQFF.

The chain recombines TRBV9 with TRBJ2-3, with TRBD2 matching 14 bases. V shed 4 bases and J 4 bases; nucleotides not matched to a gene: 5. Looked up from germline, CDR1 is SGDLS and CDR2 is YYNGEE. The CDR3 loop spans 16 amino acids. The CDR3 region has the DNA TGTGCCAGCAGCCCGGGACTAGCGGGAGCCCCAGATACGCAGTATTTT. Translating it yields CASSPGLAGAPDTQYF. Variable domain in full (rest from reference TRBV9 and TRBJ2-3): DSGVTQTPKHLITATGQRVTLRCSPRSGDLSVYWYQQSLDQGLQFLIQYYNGEERAKGNILERFSAQQFPDLHSELNLSSLELGDSALYFCASSPGLAGAPDTQYFGPGTRLTVL.

The V call is TRBV19, the J call TRBJ2-6; 8 nucleotides align to TRBD1. CDR3 length: 18 amino acids. CDR1 is LNHDA, CDR2 SQIVND, per germline (reference sequence). Trimming at V came to 3 bases and at J to 4 bases, leaving 11 bases not matched to a gene. This CDR3 is CASSMWDRTSLGANVLTF. CDR3 bases: TGTGCCAGTAGTATGTGGGACAGGACATCTCTGGGGGCCAACGTCCTGACTTTC. Full variable domain (missing parts from reference TRBV19 and TRBJ2-6): DGGITQSPKYLFRKEGQNVTLSCEQNLNHDAMYWYRQDPGQGLRLIYYSQIVNDFQKGDIAEGYSVSREKKESFPLTVTSAQKNPTAFYLCASSMWDRTSLGANVLTFGAGSRLTVL.

The CDR3 loop reads CSVDRQLNTEAFF. In DNA form, the CDR3 reads TGCAGCGTTGACAGACAGCTTAACACTGAAGCTTTCTTT. J is TRBJ1-1 and V is TRBV29-1; D might be TRBD1 (5 bases). The CDR3 runs 13 residues. Per the germline V gene, CDR1 is SQVTM and CDR2 is ANQGSEA. V was trimmed by 3 bases and J by 2 bases, leaving 10 bases between them.

The chain recombines TRBV27 with TRBJ2-2; TRBD2 agrees at 9 bases. The CDR3 covers 16 residues. Germline CDR1 reads MNHEY; CDR2 reads SMNVEV (reference sequence). The ends lost 6 bases at V and 4 bases at J; junction bases unmatched: 9. For the CDR3, the DNA is TGTGCCAGCAGCCGAAGACTAGCGGATTTCACCGGGGAGCTGTTTTTT. Amino acids: CASSRRLADFTGELFF.

V is TRBV15 and J is TRBJ1-5; the match to TRBD1 covers 9 bases. Trimming took 0 bases from V and 3 from J; bases not matched to a gene: 6. Germline CDR1 reads LNHNV; CDR2 reads YYDKDF (reference sequence). The CDR3 consists of 17 residues. CDR3 sequence reads: CATSRDRNRGLNQPQHF. The CDR3 DNA reads TGTGCCACCAGCAGAGACAGGAACAGGGGGCTCAATCAGCCCCAGCATTTT.

This clone appeared once. J is TRBJ2-1 and V is TRBV3-1 (or the pseudogene TRBV3-2); 11 bases are shared with TRBD2. This CDR3 has 15 residues. With 3 bases clipped from V and 8 bases from J, the junction kept 6 bases outside the gene matches. Germline V gene sequence: CDR1 LGHDT, CDR2 YNNKEL (reference sequence). CDR3 nucleotide sequence: TGTGCCAGCAGCCATAGGATAGCGGGAGGGGATGAGCAGTTCTTC. This gives the protein CASSHRIAGGDEQFF.

The chain carries TRBV5-1 and TRBJ1-2; D remains unclear. The CDR3 consists of 12 residues. The germline CDR1 and CDR2 sequences are SGHRS and YFSETQ. Between the trimmed V and J ends, which lost 0 bases and 6 bases, there was a span of 6 bases. This chain's CDR3 is CASSLATDGYTF. Here the CDR3 DNA reads TGCGCCAGCAGCTTGGCCACAGATGGCTACACCTTC.

The CDR3 spells CASSASTGEQPQHF. The CDR3 bases are TGTGCCAGCAGTGCATCCACAGGGGAACAGCCCCAGCATTTT. The chain recombines TRBV28 with TRBJ1-5; 7 bases are shared with TRBD1. Germline assignment: CDR1 MDHEN and CDR2 SYDVKM. The V gene end was trimmed by 5 bases and the J gene end by 7 bases; junction bases not matched to a gene: 8. The CDR3 contains 14 residues.